This TCR beta chain was captured by sequencing in a study of cytomegalovirus exposure and HLA in healthy donors. Germline CDR1 is MDHEN and CDR2 is SYDVKM. The CDR3 covers 13 residues. Trimming stripped 6 bases from V and 4 bases from J, with 12 bases between. The PCR made use of 60 Vbeta and 13 Jbeta primers. The assay was immunoSEQ multiplex PCR, and TCRdb's table has in-frame clones only and misses some. Of roughly 150,000 clones in the sample, 65% to 80% were seen once. With respect to this clone: Its antigen is undetermined.

Study conclusions and caveats: The classifier reportedly diagnosed cytomegalovirus status with high specificity and sensitivity.

The origin of this receptor is a human donor in good health. Sequenced: PBMCs. The chain combines TRBV28 with TRBJ1-1; D possibly corresponds to TRBD1 (5 bases). The CDR3 here is CASSRGTATEAFF. The DNA of the CDR3 is TGTGCCAGCAGCCGCGGGACTGCCACTGAAGCTTTCTTT.